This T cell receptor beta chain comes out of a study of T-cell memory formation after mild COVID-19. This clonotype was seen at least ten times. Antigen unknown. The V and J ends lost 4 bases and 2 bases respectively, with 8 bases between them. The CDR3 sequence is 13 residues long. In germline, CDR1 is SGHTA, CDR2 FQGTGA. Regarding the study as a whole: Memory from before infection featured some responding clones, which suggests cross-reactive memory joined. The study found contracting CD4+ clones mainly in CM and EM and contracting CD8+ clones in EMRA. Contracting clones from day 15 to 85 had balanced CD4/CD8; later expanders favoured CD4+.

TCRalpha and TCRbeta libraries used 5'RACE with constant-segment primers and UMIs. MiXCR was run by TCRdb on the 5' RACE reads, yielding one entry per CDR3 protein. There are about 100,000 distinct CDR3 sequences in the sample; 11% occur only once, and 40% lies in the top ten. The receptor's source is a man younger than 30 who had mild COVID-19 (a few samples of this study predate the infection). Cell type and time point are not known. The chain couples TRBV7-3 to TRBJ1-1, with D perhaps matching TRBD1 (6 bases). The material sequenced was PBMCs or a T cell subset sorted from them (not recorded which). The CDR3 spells CASSYGTNTEAFF. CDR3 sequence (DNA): TGTGCCAGCAGCTACGGGACAAACACTGAAGCTTTCTTT.